These T cell receptor beta chains were read from a single sample in a study of T-cell memory formation after mild COVID-19. MiXCR was run by TCRdb on the 5' RACE reads, yielding one entry per CDR3 protein. The sample carries 50,000 or so distinct CDR3 sequences, 25% to 35% recorded once. Sequencing used PBMCs or a T cell subset sorted from them (not recorded which). These TCRs come from a young man who had mild COVID-19 (a few samples of this study predate the infection). Cell type and time point are not known. The CDR3 runs from the conserved cysteine through the conserved F or W. A D gene is named only where the DNA matches it firmly. Size is omitted from some rows. Given values are once, few, many or a class for expanded clones.

-	TRBD2	TRBV5-1	TRBJ2-3	TGCGCCAGCAGCTTGGCCGGGGGAGCGGGGGTTACCACAGATACGCAGTATTTT	CASSLAGGAGVTTDTQYF
-	-	TRBV12-3/TRBV12-4	TRBJ1-3	TGTGCCAGCAGTCCCCCGCCCTACTCTGGAAACACCATATATTTT	CASSPPPYSGNTIYF
few	-	TRBV6-2/TRBV6-3	TRBJ2-5	TGTGCCAGCAGTTCGACAGCCCGAGAGACCCAGTACTTC	CASSSTARETQYF
-	TRBD2	TRBV7-9	TRBJ2-1	TGTGCCAGCAGCTCGGGACTAGCGGGGGCCTCCTACAATGAGCAGTTCTTC	CASSSGLAGASYNEQFF
-	TRBD2	TRBV7-9	TRBJ2-4	TGTGCCAGCAGCGTACGAACTAGCGCCGAAAACATTCAGTACTTC	CASSVRTSAENIQYF
few	-	TRBV12-3/TRBV12-4	TRBJ2-2	TGTGCCAGCATTCCAGGGGACTCCCGGCGAACCGGGGAGCTGTTTTTT	CASIPGDSRRTGELFF
-	TRBD1	TRBV4-1	TRBJ2-7	TGCGCCAGCAGCCAGAGACAGGGCTCCTCCTACGAGCAGTACTTC	CASSQRQGSSYEQYF
few	-	TRBV12-3/TRBV12-4	TRBJ2-1	TGTGCCAGCAGTTCGATGAACTACAATGAGCAGTTCTTC	CASSSMNYNEQFF
few	-	TRBV7-8	TRBJ2-1	TGTGCCAGCAGCTTAGCCGGCAGGCGTAATGAGCAGTTCTTC	CASSLAGRRNEQFF
-	-	TRBV7-9	TRBJ2-5	TGTGCCAGCAGCTTACCCCGGTCCATCGAGACCCAGTACTTC	CASSLPRSIETQYF
few	-	TRBV3-2	TRBJ1-1	TGTGCCAGCAGCCTCTGTGGGGGGGGTCCAAACACTGAAGCTTTCTTT	CASSLCGGGPNTEAFF
-	-	TRBV5-1	TRBJ2-1	TGCGCCAGCAGCCCGTTACAGAACTCCTACAATGAGCAGTTCTTC	CASSPLQNSYNEQFF
-	TRBD2	TRBV7-6	TRBJ2-3	TGTGCCAGCAGCCGGGGACTAGCGGACACAGATACGCAGTATTTT	CASSRGLADTDTQYF
few	TRBD2	TRBV7-3	TRBJ2-5	TGTGCCAGCAGCTTAGATCCCGGACTAGCGACGGACACCCAGTACTTC	CASSLDPGLATDTQYF
-	-	TRBV6-2/TRBV6-3	TRBJ2-1	TGTGCCAGTTTCAGGATATTGAGTGAGCAGTTCTTC	CASFRILSEQFF
-	TRBD1	TRBV7-9	TRBJ2-5	TGTGCCAGCAGCCCGTGGGACAGGGGAAAAGAGACCCAGTACTTC	CASSPWDRGKETQYF
few	TRBD1	TRBV12-3/TRBV12-4	TRBJ2-5	TGTGCCAGCAGTACAGGGGGCGTAGAGACCCAGTACTTC	CASSTGGVETQYF
-	TRBD2	TRBV7-9	TRBJ2-1	TGTGCCAGCAGCTTCGGCGGGGGGGCCGATGAGCAGTTCTTC	CASSFGGGADEQFF
few	-	TRBV4-1	TRBJ2-7	TGCGCCAGCAGCCAAGGGCAGGGGGAGGCCGAGCAGTACTTC	CASSQGQGEAEQYF
-	-	TRBV6-5	TRBJ1-1	TGTGCCAGCAGTTACCGGGGGCTCGATGAAGCTTTCTTT	CASSYRGLDEAFF
-	-	TRBV7-9	TRBJ1-2	TGTGCCAGCAGCCCCCGGGGGGGGAAAGATGGCTACACCTTC	CASSPRGGKDGYTF
-	-	TRBV7-6	TRBJ2-1	TGTGCCAGCAGCTTCATTCAGGGCGCAAGCTCCTACAATGAGCAGTTCTTC	CASSFIQGASSYNEQFF
-	TRBD1	TRBV12-3/TRBV12-4	TRBJ2-7	TGTGCCAGCAGTTTTAATCTCGGCTGGGGGACAGAATCCTACGAGCAGTACTTC	CASSFNLGWGTESYEQYF
-	-	TRBV19	TRBJ1-1	TGTGCCAGTAGTCAACCAGTCTCGAACACTGAAGCTTTCTTT	CASSQPVSNTEAFF
-	-	TRBV7-2	TRBJ1-2	TGTGCCAGCAGCTTAGCGGTAGGCCAAACCTATGGCTACACCTTC	CASSLAVGQTYGYTF
-	-	TRBV7-4	TRBJ1-5	TGTGCCAGCAGCTTAGGGTCGAGACAGGACAGGCCCCAGCATTTT	CASSLGSRQDRPQHF
few	-	TRBV6-1	TRBJ2-1	TGTGCCAGCAGTGAAGCATACCGAGGTTACTACAATGAGCAGTTCTTC	CASSEAYRGYYNEQFF
few	-	TRBV18	TRBJ2-5	TGTGCCAGCTCACCATTGGGGAGAGAGACCCAGTACTTC	CASSPLGRETQYF
-	-	TRBV7-9	TRBJ2-1	TGTGCCAGCAGCTTAGTGCAAGGCTCCTACAATGAGCAGTTCTTC	CASSLVQGSYNEQFF
-	-	TRBV7-8	TRBJ2-2	TGTGCCAGCAGGGCCGCCGGGGAGCTGTTTTTT	CASRAAGELFF